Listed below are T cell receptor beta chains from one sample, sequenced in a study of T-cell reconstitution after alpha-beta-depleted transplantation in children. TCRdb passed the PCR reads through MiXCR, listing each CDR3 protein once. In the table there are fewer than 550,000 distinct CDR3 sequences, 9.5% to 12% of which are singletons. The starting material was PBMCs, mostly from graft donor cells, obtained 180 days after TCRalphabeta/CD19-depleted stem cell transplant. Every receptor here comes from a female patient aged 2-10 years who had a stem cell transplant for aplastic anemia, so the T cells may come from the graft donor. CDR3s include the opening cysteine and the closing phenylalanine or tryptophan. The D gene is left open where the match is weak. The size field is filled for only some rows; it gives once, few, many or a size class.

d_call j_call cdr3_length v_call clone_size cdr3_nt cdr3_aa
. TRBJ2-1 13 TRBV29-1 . TGCAGCGTTGGGGGTCTCTCCTACAATGAGCAGTTCTTC CSVGGLSYNEQFF
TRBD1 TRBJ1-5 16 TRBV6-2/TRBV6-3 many TGTGCCAGCAGTTTGGGACAGGCACGTAATGCTCAGCCCCAGCATTTT CASSLGQARNAQPQHF
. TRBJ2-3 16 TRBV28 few TGTGCCAGCGTTTCTGGACGGACCTCTAGCACAGATACGCAGTATTTT CASVSGRTSSTDTQYF
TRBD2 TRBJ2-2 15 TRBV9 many TGTGCCAGCAGCGTGTCTAGCGGGAACACCGGGGAGCTGTTTTTT CASSVSSGNTGELFF
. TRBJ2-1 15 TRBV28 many TGTGCCAGCAGTTTTGTGAGCGGAAGGGAGAATGAGCAGTTCTTC CASSFVSGRENEQFF
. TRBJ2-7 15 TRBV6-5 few TGTGCCAGCAGTTACTCGAGACGGGACCCGTACGAGCAGTACTTC CASSYSRRDPYEQYF
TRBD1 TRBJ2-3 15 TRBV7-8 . TGTGCCAGCAGCTCCCGGGACAGGAGCACAGATACGCAGTATTTT CASSSRDRSTDTQYF
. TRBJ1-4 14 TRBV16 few TGTGCCAGCAGCCAAAACGGCCTTAATGAAAAACTGTTTTTT CASSQNGLNEKLFF
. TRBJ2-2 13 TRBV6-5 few TGTGCCAGCAGTTACTGGCAGCCCGGGGAGCTGTTTTTT CASSYWQPGELFF
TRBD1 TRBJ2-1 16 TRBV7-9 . TGTGCCAGCATATTACGGGGACAGGGTTCTTCCAATGAGCAGTTCTTC CASILRGQGSSNEQFF
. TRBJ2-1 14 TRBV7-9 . TGTGCCAGCAGCAATCCGAGGATTGGAGATGAGCAGTTCTTC CASSNPRIGDEQFF
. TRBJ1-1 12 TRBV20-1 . TGCAGTGCTTCCCCTGACAAGGGGTATGCTTTCTTT CSASPDKGYAFF
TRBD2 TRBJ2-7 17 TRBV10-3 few TGTGCCATCAGTGACCCTGGACTAGCGCAAAGCTCCTACGAGCAGTACTTC CAISDPGLAQSSYEQYF
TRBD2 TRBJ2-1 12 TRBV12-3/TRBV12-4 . TGTGCCAGCAGTTTACTAGCGGGGGTCCAGTTCTTC CASSLLAGVQFF
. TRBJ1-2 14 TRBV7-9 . TGTGCCAGCAGCTTAGACAGGCACAACTATGGCTACACCTTC CASSLDRHNYGYTF
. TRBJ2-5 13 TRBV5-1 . TGCGCCAGCAGCTACCTGAGGGGGGCGGCCCAGTACTTC CASSYLRGAAQYF
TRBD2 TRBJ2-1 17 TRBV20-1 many TGCAGTGCTAGAGATTTAGCGGGAGGGAGCTCCTACAATGAGCAGTTCTTC CSARDLAGGSSYNEQFF
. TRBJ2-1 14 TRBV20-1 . TGCAGGGCCTCACAACGGGACGCTTACAATGAGCAGTTCTTC CRASQRDAYNEQFF
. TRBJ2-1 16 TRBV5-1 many TGCGCCAGCAGCTTGATGGGACCGATCTCCTACAATGAGCAGTTCTTC CASSLMGPISYNEQFF
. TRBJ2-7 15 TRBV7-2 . TGTGCCAGCAGCTTAGGACAGACTAGTTTTTACGAGCAGTACTTC CASSLGQTSFYEQYF
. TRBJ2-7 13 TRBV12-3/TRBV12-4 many TGTGCCAGCAGTTTCCGGTCCGCCTACGAGCAGTACTTC CASSFRSAYEQYF
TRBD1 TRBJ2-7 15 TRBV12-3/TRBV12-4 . TGTGCCAGCAGGGCCGAGGCAGGGGGCTTGTACGAGCAGTACTTC CASRAEAGGLYEQYF
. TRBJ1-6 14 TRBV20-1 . TGCAGTGCTAGAGATATTCGGGATAATTCACCCCTCCACTTT CSARDIRDNSPLHF
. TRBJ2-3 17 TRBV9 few TGTGCCAGCAGCCCCGAAAGAGCCTACCTGCTCACAGATACGCAGTATTTT CASSPERAYLLTDTQYF
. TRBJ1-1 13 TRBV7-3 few TGTGCCAGCAGCTCAAAGTGGAACACTGAAGCTTTCTTT CASSSKWNTEAFF